What follows are 5 T cell receptor beta chains derived from one specimen sequenced in a study of T cell responses to AZD1222 COVID-19 vaccine. Measured with immunoSEQ multiplex PCR; TCRdb has only the in-frame clones, and not every one. The sample consists of approximately 79,000 clones, 80% to 90% of them appearing once. Source: peripheral blood, taken on day 0 of AZD1222 vaccination. These receptors all stem from an adult in good health.

This chain joins TRBV7-9 and TRBJ1-5; 8 positions agree with TRBD1. This CDR3 region has 18 residues. The germline V gene has CDR1 SEHNR and CDR2 FQNEAQ (reference sequence). V lost 1 base and J lost 0; bases outside the gene matches: 8. The CDR3 loop reads CASSLVTGDLYSNQPQHF. The CDR3 nucleotides read TGTGCCAGCAGCTTAGTGACAGGGGATCTTTATAGCAATCAGCCCCAGCATTTT.

The V and J genes are TRBV11-2 and TRBJ2-3; 14 bases map to TRBD2. J was trimmed by 1 base and V by 4 bases; bases with no gene match: 10. There are 19 residues in the CDR3. The germline gives CDR1 SGHAT, CDR2 FQNNGV. The CDR3 sequence is CASSSGPTSGRAGTDTQYF. CDR3 DNA: TGTGCCAGCAGCTCCGGACCGACTAGCGGGAGGGCGGGCACAGATACGCAGTATTTT.

The chain recombines TRBV24-1 with TRBJ1-2; D gene unclear. The CDR3 runs 11 residues. V was clipped by 1 base and J by 8 bases, with 4 bases between them. Per germline, CDR1 KGHDR and CDR2 SFDVKD. This CDR3 reads CATSDFKGYTF. CDR3 DNA: TGTGCCACCAGTGATTTCAAGGGCTACACCTTC.

CDR3 sequence: CASSLVGSGELFF. The CDR3 region has the DNA TGTGCCAGCAGTTTGGTTGGCTCCGGGGAGCTGTTTTTT. The chain is built from TRBV27 and TRBJ2-2; D ambiguous. V was pared by 3 bases and J by 6 bases, with 8 bases between. The CDR3 has 13 amino acids. CDR1 MNHEY and CDR2 SMNVEV come from the germline V gene (reference sequence).

By share, this clone ranks as large. V is TRBV6-4 and J is TRBJ2-2; tentatively, D is TRBD1 (5 bases). Germline CDR1 MRHNA, CDR2 SNTAGT. This CDR3 is 15 amino acids long. V lost 6 bases and J 3 bases, leaving 14 bases between the germline ends. For the CDR3, the DNA is TGTGCCAGCAGCCCAAATGGGGCTGACACCGGGGAGCTGTTTTTT. It encodes CASSPNGADTGELFF.